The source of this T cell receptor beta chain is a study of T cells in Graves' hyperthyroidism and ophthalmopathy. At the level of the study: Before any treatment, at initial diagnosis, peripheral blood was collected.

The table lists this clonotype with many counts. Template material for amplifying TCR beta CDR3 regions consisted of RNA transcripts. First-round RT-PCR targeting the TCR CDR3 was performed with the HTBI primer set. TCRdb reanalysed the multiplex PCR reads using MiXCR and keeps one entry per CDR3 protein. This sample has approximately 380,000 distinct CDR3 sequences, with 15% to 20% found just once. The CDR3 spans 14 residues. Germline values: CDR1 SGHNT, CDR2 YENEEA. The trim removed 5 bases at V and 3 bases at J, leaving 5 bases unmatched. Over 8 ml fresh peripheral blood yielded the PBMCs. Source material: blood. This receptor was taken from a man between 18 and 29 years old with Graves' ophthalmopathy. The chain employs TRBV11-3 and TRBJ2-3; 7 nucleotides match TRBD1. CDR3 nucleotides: TGTGCCAGCAGCCAGGGACAGACGACAGATACGCAGTATTTT. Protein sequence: CASSQGQTTDTQYF.